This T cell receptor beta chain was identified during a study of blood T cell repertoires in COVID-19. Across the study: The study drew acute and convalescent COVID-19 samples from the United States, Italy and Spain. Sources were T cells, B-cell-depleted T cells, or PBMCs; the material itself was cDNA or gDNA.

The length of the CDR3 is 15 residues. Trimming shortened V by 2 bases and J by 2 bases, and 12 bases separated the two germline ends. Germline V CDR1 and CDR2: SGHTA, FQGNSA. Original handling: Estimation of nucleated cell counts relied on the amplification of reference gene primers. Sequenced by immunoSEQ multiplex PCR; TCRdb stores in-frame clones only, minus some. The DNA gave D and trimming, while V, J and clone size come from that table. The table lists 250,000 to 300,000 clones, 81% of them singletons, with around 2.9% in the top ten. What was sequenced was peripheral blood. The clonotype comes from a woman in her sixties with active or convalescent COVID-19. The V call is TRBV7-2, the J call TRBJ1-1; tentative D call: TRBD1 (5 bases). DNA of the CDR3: TGTGCCAGCAGCTTATTGCGGGGCCCAAACACTGAAGCTTTCTTT. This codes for CASSLLRGPNTEAFF. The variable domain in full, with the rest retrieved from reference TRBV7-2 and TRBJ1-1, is GAGVSQSPSNKVTEKGKDVELRCDPISGHTALYWYRQSLGQGLEFLIYFQGNSAPDKSGLPSDRFSAERTGGSVSTLTIQRTQQEDSAVYLCASSLLRGPNTEAFFGQGTRLTVV.